The TCR beta chain under discussion was sequenced for a study of cytomegalovirus exposure and HLA in healthy donors. Study results and caveats: The study recorded 164 TCR beta chains that were cytomegalovirus-associated. Specificity of three CMV-associated chains for CMV antigens was verified in vitro. It was found in a later analysis that first-cohort TCR clusters tended to co-occur in the 90 to 150 validation repertoires.

Separation from the roughly 680-subject first cohort characterized the roughly 120-subject validation cohort, to which the donors belonged. Using immunoSEQ multiplex PCR, the repertoire was profiled, and TCRdb retains in-frame clones only, with some absent. The sample consists of some 98,000 clones, roughly 89% of them appearing once. As regards this clone: Its antigen is unidentified.

The CDR3 length is 14 residues. The junction had 7 bases not matched to a gene; V was cut back by 6 bases and J by 6 bases. Looked up from germline, CDR1 is SGHTA and CDR2 is FQGTGA. This TCR came from a woman in her twenties or thirties in good health and CMV-seronegative. Source material: PBMCs. The chain carries TRBV7-3 and TRBJ2-2, with TRBD1 identical over 7 bases. The CDR3 DNA is TGTGCCAGCAGTAATCAACAGGGGCCCGGGGAGCTGTTTTTT. Translation: CASSNQQGPGELFF.